This paragraph covers one T cell receptor (beta chain) sequence. The data were obtained in a study of blood T cell repertoires in COVID-19. Study details: PBMCs, B-cell-depleted T cells, or T cells provided the cDNA or gDNA that made up the material.

CDR3 length: 13 residues. V gave up 3 bases and J gave up 7 bases; unmatched junction bases: 5. Germline V gene sequence: CDR1 KGHSH, CDR2 LQKENI. Clones were read by immunoSEQ multiplex PCR, and TCRdb kept only the in-frame ones, dropping some. The sample shows 20,000 to 30,000 clones, around 92% of them seen only once. This clonotype was obtained from a human donor in a cohort sampled during active COVID-19. The chain couples TRBV18 to TRBJ1-2; TRBD1 matches 7 bases. Sequences were obtained from peripheral blood. The CDR3 region has the DNA TGTGCCAGCTCACCTGACAGGGTGGCTGGCTACACCTTC. Translation gives CASSPDRVAGYTF. The full variable domain, rest sourced from reference TRBV18 and TRBJ1-2, is NAGVMQNPRHLVRRRGQEARLRCSPMKGHSHVYWYRQLPEEGLKFMVYLQKENIIDESGMPKERFSAEFPKEGPSILRIQQVVRGDSAAYFCASSPDRVAGYTFGSGTRLTVV.